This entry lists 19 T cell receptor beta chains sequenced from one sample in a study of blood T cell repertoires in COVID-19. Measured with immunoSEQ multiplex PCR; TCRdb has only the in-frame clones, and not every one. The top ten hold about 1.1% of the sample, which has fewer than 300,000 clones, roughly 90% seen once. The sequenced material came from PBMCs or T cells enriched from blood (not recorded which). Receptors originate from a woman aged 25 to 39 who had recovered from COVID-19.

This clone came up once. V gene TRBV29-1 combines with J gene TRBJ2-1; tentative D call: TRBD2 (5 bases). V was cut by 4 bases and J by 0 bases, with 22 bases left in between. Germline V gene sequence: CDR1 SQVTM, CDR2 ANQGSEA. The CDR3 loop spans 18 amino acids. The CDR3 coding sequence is TGCAGCGTTGGAAGCCCTGGCCTTGGCGGGTACTCCTACAATGAGCAGTTCTTC. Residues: CSVGSPGLGGYSYNEQFF.

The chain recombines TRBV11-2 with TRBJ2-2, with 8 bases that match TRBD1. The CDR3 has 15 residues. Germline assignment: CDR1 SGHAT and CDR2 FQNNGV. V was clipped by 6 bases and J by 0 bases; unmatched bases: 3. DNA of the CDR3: TGTGCCAGCAGAGGACAGGGAGCGAACACCGGGGAGCTGTTTTTT. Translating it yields CASRGQGANTGELFF.

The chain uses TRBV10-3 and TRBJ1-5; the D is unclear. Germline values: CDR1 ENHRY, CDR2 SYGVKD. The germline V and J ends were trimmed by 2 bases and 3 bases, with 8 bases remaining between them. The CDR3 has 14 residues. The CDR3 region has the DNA TGTGCCATCAGTGAGGCGGGAAACAATCAGCCCCAGCATTTT. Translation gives CAISEAGNNQPQHF.

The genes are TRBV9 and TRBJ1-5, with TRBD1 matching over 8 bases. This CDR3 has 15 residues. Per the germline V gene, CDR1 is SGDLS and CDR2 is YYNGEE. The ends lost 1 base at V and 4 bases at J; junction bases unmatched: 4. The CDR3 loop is CASSVQGAVNQPQHF. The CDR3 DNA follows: TGTGCCAGCAGCGTACAGGGGGCCGTAAATCAGCCCCAGCATTTT.

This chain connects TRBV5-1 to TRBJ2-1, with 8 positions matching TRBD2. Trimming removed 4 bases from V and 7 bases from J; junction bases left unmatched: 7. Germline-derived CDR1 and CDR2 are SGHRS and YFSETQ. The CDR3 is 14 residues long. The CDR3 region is CASSALRGGNEQFF. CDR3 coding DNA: TGCGCCAGCAGCGCCCTTCGGGGGGGGAATGAGCAGTTCTTC.

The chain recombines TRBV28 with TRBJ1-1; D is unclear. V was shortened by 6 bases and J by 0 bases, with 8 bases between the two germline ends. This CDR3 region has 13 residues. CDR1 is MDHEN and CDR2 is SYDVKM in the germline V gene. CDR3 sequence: CASRKLMNTEAFF. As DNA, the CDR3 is TGTGCCAGCAGGAAACTCATGAACACTGAAGCTTTCTTT.

In DNA form, the CDR3 reads TGTGCCACCAGCAGAGATCGACACGGAGGGATTTACTTC. It yields the protein CATSRDRHGGIYF. The genes are TRBV15 and TRBJ2-5; weak D call: TRBD2 (6 bases). The CDR3 runs to 13 residues. Trimming pared 0 bases from V and 14 bases from J, leaving 16 bases between. Germline lookup yields CDR1 LNHNV and CDR2 YYDKDF (reference sequence). The full variable domain, in which reference TRBV15 and TRBJ2-5 provide the parts outside the CDR3, is DAMVIQNPRYQVTQFGKPVTLSCSQTLNHNVMYWYQQKSSQAPKLLFHYYDKDFNNEADTPDNFQSRRPNTSFCFLDIRSPGLGDTAMYLCATSRDRHGGIYFGPGTRLLVL.

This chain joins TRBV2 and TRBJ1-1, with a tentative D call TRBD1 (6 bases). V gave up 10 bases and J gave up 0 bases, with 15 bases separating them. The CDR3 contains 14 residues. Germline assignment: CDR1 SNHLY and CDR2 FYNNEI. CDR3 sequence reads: CATTGSKMNTEAFF. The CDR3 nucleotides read TGTGCCACCACAGGGAGCAAAATGAACACTGAAGCTTTCTTT.

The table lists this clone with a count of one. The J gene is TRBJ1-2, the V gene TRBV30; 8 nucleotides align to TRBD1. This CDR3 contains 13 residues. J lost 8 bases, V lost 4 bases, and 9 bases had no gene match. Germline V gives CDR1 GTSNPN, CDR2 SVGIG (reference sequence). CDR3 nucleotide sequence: TGTGCCTGGATAGGACAGGGATCTGGGGGCTACACCTTC. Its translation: CAWIGQGSGGYTF.

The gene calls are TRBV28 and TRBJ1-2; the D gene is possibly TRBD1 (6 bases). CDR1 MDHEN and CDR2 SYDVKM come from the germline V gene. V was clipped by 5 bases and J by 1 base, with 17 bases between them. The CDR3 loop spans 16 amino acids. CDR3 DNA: TGTGCCAGCAGTCCCCTCGGGGGGCTAGGTAACTATGGCTACACCTTC. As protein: CASSPLGGLGNYGYTF.

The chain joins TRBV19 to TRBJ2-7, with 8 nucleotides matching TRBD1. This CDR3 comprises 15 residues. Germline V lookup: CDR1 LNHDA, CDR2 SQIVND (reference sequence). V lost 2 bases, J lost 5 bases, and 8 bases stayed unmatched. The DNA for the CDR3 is TGTGCCAGTAGTATAACAGGGGGAGCGATGAACGAGCAGTACTTC. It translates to CASSITGGAMNEQYF.

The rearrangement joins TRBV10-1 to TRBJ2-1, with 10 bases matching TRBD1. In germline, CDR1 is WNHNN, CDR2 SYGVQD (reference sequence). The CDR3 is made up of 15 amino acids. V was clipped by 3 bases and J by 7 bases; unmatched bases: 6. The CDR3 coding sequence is TGCGCCAGCAGTGATTTGACAGGGGGCTATAATGAGCAGTTCTTC. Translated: CASSDLTGGYNEQFF.

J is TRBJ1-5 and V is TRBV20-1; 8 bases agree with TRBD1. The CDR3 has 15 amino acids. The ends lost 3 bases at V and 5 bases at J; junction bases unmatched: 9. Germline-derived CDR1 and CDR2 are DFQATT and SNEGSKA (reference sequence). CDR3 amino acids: CSASATGAVDQPQHF. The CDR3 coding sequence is TGCAGTGCTAGTGCGACAGGGGCGGTGGATCAGCCCCAGCATTTT.

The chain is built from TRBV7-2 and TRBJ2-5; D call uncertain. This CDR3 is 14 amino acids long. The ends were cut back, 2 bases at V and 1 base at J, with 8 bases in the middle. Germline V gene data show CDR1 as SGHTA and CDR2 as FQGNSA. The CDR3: CASSLRLFQETQYF. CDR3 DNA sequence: TGTGCCAGCAGCTTAAGACTTTTCCAAGAGACCCAGTACTTC.

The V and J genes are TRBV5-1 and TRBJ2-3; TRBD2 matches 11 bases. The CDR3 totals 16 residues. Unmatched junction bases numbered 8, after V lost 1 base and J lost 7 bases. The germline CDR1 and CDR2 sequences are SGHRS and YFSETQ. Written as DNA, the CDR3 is TGCGCCAGCAGCTTGCGGGGACTAGCGGAGGGGAATACGCAGTATTTT. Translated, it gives CASSLRGLAEGNTQYF.

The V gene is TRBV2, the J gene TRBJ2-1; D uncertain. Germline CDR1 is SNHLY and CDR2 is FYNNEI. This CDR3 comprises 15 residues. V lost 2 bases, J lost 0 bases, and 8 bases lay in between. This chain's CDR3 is CASSELSNSYNEQFF. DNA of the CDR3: TGTGCCAGCAGTGAATTGTCAAACTCCTACAATGAGCAGTTCTTC. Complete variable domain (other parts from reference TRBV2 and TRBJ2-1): EPEVTQTPSHQVTQMGQEVILRCVPISNHLYFYWYRQILGQKVEFLVSFYNNEISEKSEIFDDQFSVERPDGSNFTLKIRSTKLEDSAMYFCASSELSNSYNEQFFGPGTRLTVL.

CDR3 region: CASSLKGVELANYGYTF. CDR3 sequence (DNA): TGTGCCAGCAGCTTAAAAGGGGTGGAATTAGCTAACTATGGCTACACCTTC. This chain joins TRBV7-9 and TRBJ1-2; tentatively, D is TRBD1 (5 bases). This CDR3 comprises 17 residues. V lost 2 bases, J lost 0 bases, and 16 bases lay in between. Germline CDR1 and CDR2: SEHNR and FQNEAQ (reference sequence).

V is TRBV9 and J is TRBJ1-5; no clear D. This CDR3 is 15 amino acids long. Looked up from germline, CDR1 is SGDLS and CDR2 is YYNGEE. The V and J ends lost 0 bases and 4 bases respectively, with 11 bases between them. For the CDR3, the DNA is TGTGCCAGCAGCGTAGGGACGGGGTGGAATCAGCCCCAGCATTTT. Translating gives CASSVGTGWNQPQHF.

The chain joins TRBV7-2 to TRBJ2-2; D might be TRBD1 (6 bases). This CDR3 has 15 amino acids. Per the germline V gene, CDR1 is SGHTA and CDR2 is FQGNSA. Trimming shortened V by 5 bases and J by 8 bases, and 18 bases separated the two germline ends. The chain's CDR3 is CASSPFAGALGELFF. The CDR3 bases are TGTGCCAGCAGCCCCTTCGCAGGGGCGTTGGGGGAGCTGTTTTTT.